This entry lists 18 T cell receptor beta chains sequenced from one sample in a study of T cells in Graves' hyperthyroidism and ophthalmopathy. RNA transcripts yielded amplified TCR beta CDR3 regions. TCR CDR3 underwent first-round RT-PCR with the HTBI primer set. TCRdb independently ran MiXCR on the multiplex PCR reads; one entry per CDR3 protein. Of about 560,000 distinct CDR3 sequences listed, around 45% are singletons. Sequencing used peripheral blood or thyroid tissue (not recorded which). Receptors originate from a woman aged 18 to 35 with Graves' hyperthyroidism.

This clonotype was counted only a few times. This chain joins TRBV7-9 and TRBJ1-2, with a weak D call TRBD1 (5 bases). Trimming took off 5 bases at V and 6 bases at J, with 13 bases between the two ends. Looked up from germline, CDR1 is SEHNR and CDR2 is FQNEAQ (reference sequence). The CDR3 is 13 residues long. DNA of the CDR3: TGTGCCAGCAGCCAAACGGACATCGATGGCTACACCTTC. Its translation is CASSQTDIDGYTF. Based on the CDR3 plus reference TRBV7-9 and TRBJ1-2, the full variable domain is DTGVSQNPRHKITKRGQNVTFRCDPISEHNRLYWYRQTLGQGPEFLTYFQNEAQLEKSRLLSDRFSAERPKGSFSTLEIQRTEQGDSAMYLCASSQTDIDGYTFGSGTRLTVV.

The chain recombines TRBV25-1 with TRBJ1-4, with 7 bases that match TRBD1. The CDR3 is 14 residues long. Germline CDR1 is MGHDK and CDR2 is SYGVNS. The CDR3 nucleotides are TGTGCTAGACGGGACAGTACAACTAATGAAAAACTGTTTTTT. It yields the protein CARRDSTTNEKLFF.

V and J are TRBV7-9 and TRBJ1-4; D gene uncertain. Germline assignment: CDR1 SEHNR and CDR2 FQNEAQ (reference sequence). Trimming took off 8 bases at V and 7 bases at J, with 17 bases between the two ends. The CDR3 length is 14 residues. As DNA, the CDR3 is TGTGCCAGCTCCCAAGAGAGGGTCACTGAAAAACTGTTTTTT. This translates into CASSQERVTEKLFF.

J is TRBJ1-2 and V is TRBV29-1; perhaps TRBD1 as D (6 bases). This CDR3 has 13 residues. Germline loops: CDR1 SQVTM, CDR2 ANQGSEA. V gave up 8 bases and J gave up 6 bases, with 19 bases separating them. Here the CDR3 reads CSRERTVKDGYTF. In DNA, the CDR3 is TGCAGCAGAGAGCGGACAGTGAAAGATGGCTACACCTTC.

The chain carries TRBV29-1 and TRBJ1-2, with D perhaps matching TRBD1 (5 bases). This CDR3 is built from 12 residues. Looked up from germline, CDR1 is SQVTM and CDR2 is ANQGSEA. Trimming left V 8 bases short and J 6 bases short, with 16 bases between. The chain's CDR3 is CSRSGHSDGYTF. DNA of the CDR3: TGCAGCAGGAGTGGACACAGTGATGGCTACACCTTC.

This clonotype was seen ten or more times. This chain links TRBV12-3 or TRBV12-4 with TRBJ1-6, with D hard to call. V was trimmed by 1 base and J by 10 bases, leaving 8 bases between them. The CDR3 extends over 13 amino acids. The CDR3 DNA reads as TGTGCCAGCAGTTTAGAATGGGGATCACCCCTCCACTTT. Translating gives CASSLEWGSPLHF.

This rearrangement joins TRBV7-6 to TRBJ2-5; D unresolved. V dropped 5 bases and J dropped 5 bases, with 9 bases sitting between them. Germline values: CDR1 SGHVS, CDR2 FNYEAQ. The CDR3 runs 12 residues. The DNA for the CDR3 is TGTGCCAGCAGCGCAACACCGGAGACCCAGTACTTC. It yields the protein CASSATPETQYF.

V is TRBV15 and J is TRBJ2-7, with 7 bases matching TRBD1. The CDR3 is 15 residues long. The trim removed 5 bases at V and 9 bases at J, leaving 16 bases unmatched. Germline CDR1 reads LNHNV; CDR2 reads YYDKDF (reference sequence). DNA of the CDR3: TGTGCCACCAGCCTTTTGACAGGGCCTTTCCGGGGGCAGTACTTC. It yields the protein CATSLLTGPFRGQYF.

The chain has TRBV9 and TRBJ2-3; 7 bases agree with TRBD2. The CDR3 runs to 16 residues. J gave up 1 base and V 4 bases, and 9 bases lay outside the gene matches. Germline V CDR1 and CDR2: SGDLS, YYNGEE. The CDR3 DNA reads TGTGCCAGCAGCTCGGGGGGAACCTGGGGCACAGATACGCAGTATTTT. It codes for CASSSGGTWGTDTQYF.

Remarks on this clonotype: Germline is not matched at one junction end, which may reflect a read error. The genes are TRBV11-2 and TRBJ2-2; possibly TRBD2 for D (7 bases). The CDR3 is made up of 16 amino acids. CDR1 and CDR2 (germline): SGHAT, FQNNGV. DNA for the CDR3: TGTGCCAGCAGCTTAGAAGGGGGGGTTGAACACCGGGGAGCTGTTTTT. Its protein product is CASSLEGGVEHRGAVF.

This clonotype appeared a single time. The V gene is TRBV7-8, the J gene TRBJ1-1; D is unresolved. Trimming removed 4 bases from V and 1 base from J, with 10 bases in between. The germline CDR1 and CDR2 sequences are SGHVS and FQNEAQ. The CDR3 sequence is 14 residues long. This CDR3 reads CASSSTSQNTEAFF. The CDR3 region has the DNA TGTGCCAGCAGCTCCACCAGCCAGAACACTGAAGCTTTCTTT.

This clonotype was observed at least ten times. The V gene is TRBV7-6, the J gene TRBJ2-7; 11 nucleotides agree with TRBD2. The CDR3 is 14 residues long. CDR1 SGHVS and CDR2 FNYEAQ come from the germline V gene. V shed 5 bases and J 4 bases; nucleotides not matched to a gene: 4. The CDR3 nucleotides are TGTGCCAGCAGCACACTAGCGGGAGAATACGAGCAGTACTTC. It encodes CASSTLAGEYEQYF.

The chain carries TRBV12-3 or TRBV12-4 and TRBJ1-5; D remains ambiguous. Trimming took 5 bases from V and 6 from J, leaving 8 bases between them. The CDR3 spans 12 residues. CDR3 bases: TGTGCCAGCAGTACGAACGGTCAGCCCCAGCATTTT. Amino acid sequence: CASSTNGQPQHF.

The rearrangement links TRBV7-9 to TRBJ1-3, with TRBD1 as a possible D gene (5 bases). This CDR3 spans 16 amino acids. Germline values: CDR1 SEHNR, CDR2 FQNEAQ (reference sequence). The germline V and J ends were trimmed by 1 base and 4 bases, with 14 bases remaining between them. CDR3 in amino acids: CASSLGAPGRGNTIYF. For the CDR3, the DNA is TGTGCCAGCAGCTTAGGAGCGCCGGGACGCGGAAACACCATATATTTT. Looking up the rest from reference TRBV7-9 and TRBJ1-3 gives the full variable domain: DTGVSQNPRHKITKRGQNVTFRCDPISEHNRLYWYRQTLGQGPEFLTYFQNEAQLEKSRLLSDRFSAERPKGSFSTLEIQRTEQGDSAMYLCASSLGAPGRGNTIYFGEGSWLTVV.

This clonotype has at least ten counts. The DNA for the CDR3 is TGTGCCAGCAGCTTGGTCCACACTGAAGCTTTCTTT. It specifies CASSLVHTEAFF. This sequence joins TRBV5-6 and TRBJ1-1, with D unresolved. CDR3 length equals 12 residues. Germline CDR1 reads SGHDT; CDR2 reads YYEEEE. Trimming removed 0 bases at V and 3 bases at J, with 3 bases between.

In its sample, this clonotype was seen a few times. J is TRBJ2-7 and V is TRBV5-1; 9 bases line up with TRBD1. CDR1 is SGHRS, CDR2 YFSETQ, per germline. The CDR3 extends over 14 amino acids. V gave up 4 bases and J gave up 3 bases; unmatched junction bases: 5. The CDR3 DNA is TGCGCCAGCAGCAACAGGGGGCTCGACTACGAGCAGTACTTC. Its translation is CASSNRGLDYEQYF.

V gene TRBV29-1 combines with J gene TRBJ2-3; the match to TRBD2 covers 7 bases. J was trimmed by 2 bases and V by 0 bases; bases with no gene match: 5. This CDR3 spans 15 amino acids. Germline CDR1 SQVTM, CDR2 ANQGSEA. DNA for the CDR3: TGCAGCGTTGAAGAGTGGGGGGGGAACACAGATACGCAGTATTTT. As protein: CSVEEWGGNTDTQYF.

This clonotype occurred many times. The chain recombines TRBV2 with TRBJ1-5; D possibly corresponds to TRBD1 (5 bases). Germline CDR1 SNHLY, CDR2 FYNNEI. Trimming pared 7 bases from V and 6 bases from J, leaving 16 bases between. The CDR3 has 14 residues. The chain's CDR3 is CASKVGQGSQPQHF. CDR3 nucleotide sequence: TGTGCCAGCAAGGTGGGGCAGGGAAGTCAGCCCCAGCATTTT.